This T cell receptor beta chain was identified during a study of beta chain features in type 1 diabetes. Study-level points and caveats: PCR may have favored shorter templates equally in patients and controls. The VDJ junctions of type 1 diabetes patients carried fewer insertions and more deletions. Cells with high TCR expression could be over-represented when cDNA is sequenced.

Worth noting for this clone: Its antigen is undetermined.

By way of CD45RO/CCR7/CD25/CD127/CD95/CD27, the CD4+ regulatory, stem cell-like memory, central memory and naive cells were sorted. Expressed TCRB transcripts were sequenced because the isolated RNA had all been reverse transcribed beforehand. Some clones are missing from TCRdb's copy, which holds only in-frame ones; the method was immunoSEQ multiplex PCR. The sample lists around 350,000 clones; about 12% were seen once. Trimming removed 4 bases at V and 15 bases at J, with 13 bases between. The CDR3 extends over 12 amino acids. Germline-derived CDR1 and CDR2 are SEHNR and FQNEAQ (reference sequence).

The TCR sequence derives from a man aged 18 to 30 in good health. This chain connects TRBV7-9 to TRBJ1-6; D is unresolved. Sequencing used naive CD4+ T cells from blood. The CDR3 sequence: CASSSEVEVLHF. The CDR3 DNA follows: TGTGCCAGCAGCTCGGAAGTCGAGGTCCTCCACTTT. Combining the CDR3 with reference TRBV7-9 and TRBJ1-6 gives the whole variable domain DTGVSQNPRHKITKRGQNVTFRCDPISEHNRLYWYRQTLGQGPEFLTYFQNEAQLEKSRLLSDRFSAERPKGSFSTLEIQRTEQGDSAMYLCASSSEVEVLHFGNGTRLTVT.